The 28 T cell receptor beta chains listed next were all sequenced from one sample in a study of beta chain features in type 1 diabetes. The isolated RNA, all of it, was reverse transcribed, so expressed TCRB transcripts were what got sequenced. The table came from immunoSEQ multiplex PCR; TCRdb's copy has only in-frame clones and leaves some out. The table has around 340,000 clones, around 7.6% seen once; the top ten hold less than 0.45%. The sample comprised central memory CD4+ T cells from blood. The receptors were gathered from a woman aged 18-35 years in good health.

The chain carries TRBV7-2 and TRBJ1-5, with D possibly being TRBD1 (6 bases). Trimming took 4 bases from V and 5 from J, leaving 9 bases between them. Germline V gene sequence: CDR1 SGHTA, CDR2 FQGNSA. This CDR3 contains 13 residues. Here the CDR3 DNA reads TGTGCCAGCAGCTCTAGACAGGATCAGCCCCAGCATTTT. As protein: CASSSRQDQPQHF.

This clone showed up just a few times. This chain joins TRBV4-1 and TRBJ2-1; 7 bases line up with TRBD1. The V gene end was trimmed by 3 bases and the J gene end by 10 bases; junction bases not matched to a gene: 6. Germline-derived CDR1 and CDR2 are MGHRA and YSYEKL. There are 13 residues in the CDR3. CDR3 amino acids: CASSHGQVGEQFF. As DNA, the CDR3 is TGCGCCAGCAGCCACGGACAGGTTGGGGAGCAGTTCTTC.

The sample holds a few counts of this clone. This sequence joins TRBV19 and TRBJ1-3; D unresolved. Trimming stripped 8 bases from V and 1 base from J, with 9 bases between. This CDR3 has 13 amino acids. The germline V gene encodes CDR1 LNHDA and CDR2 SQIVND (reference sequence). The CDR3 reads CASSWSSGNTIYF. The CDR3 coding sequence is TGTGCCAGTTCCTGGAGTTCTGGAAACACCATATATTTT.

To note about this clone: Other DNA sequences from this sample encode an identical CDR3 as well. The chain is built from TRBV7-3 and TRBJ2-1, with 9 bases that match TRBD2. CDR1 is SGHTA and CDR2 is FQGTGA in the germline V gene. J was trimmed by 9 bases and V by 5 bases; bases with no gene match: 14. This CDR3 spans 16 amino acids. The CDR3 bases are TGTGCCAGCAGCCCGAGTAGCGGGAGCTCCCTTCGTGAGCAGTTCTTC. Translation gives CASSPSSGSSLREQFF.

The rearrangement uses TRBV7-3 and TRBJ2-5, with 8 positions matching TRBD1. TRBJ2-7 matches the DNA end more closely, so the J call is doubtful. CDR3 size: 13 residues. The germline V gene encodes CDR1 SGHTA and CDR2 FQGTGA. The CDR3 sequence is CASSSTGGYEQYF. In DNA, the CDR3 is TGTGCCAGCAGCTCCACAGGGGGCTACGAGCAGTACTTC.

The chain couples TRBV28 to TRBJ2-5; D possibly matches TRBD1 or TRBD2 (5 bases each). The CDR3 covers 13 residues. The germline V gene encodes CDR1 MDHEN and CDR2 SYDVKM. The V end was cut by 4 bases, the J end by 11 bases, with 17 bases between. The chain's CDR3 is CASSWSGTREQYF. The CDR3 region has the DNA TGTGCCAGCAGTTGGTCAGGGACGAGGGAGCAGTACTTC.

The rearrangement joins TRBV19 to TRBJ2-1; TRBD2 matches 8 bases. V was clipped by 4 bases and J by 0 bases; unmatched bases: 2. This CDR3 spans 15 amino acids. CDR1 and CDR2 (germline): LNHDA, SQIVND (reference sequence). In DNA, the CDR3 is TGTGCCAGTAGTAGCGGGAGGCGCTCCTACAATGAGCAGTTCTTC. Its protein is CASSSGRRSYNEQFF.

This clone was seen at least ten times. The chain recombines TRBV28 with TRBJ2-3, with no clear D. CDR1 and CDR2 from the germline V gene are MDHEN and SYDVKM. V gave up 6 bases and J gave up 4 bases, with 8 bases separating them. CDR3 length: 12 residues. Written as DNA, the CDR3 is TGTGCCAGCAGAGTTGGTTCAGATACGCAGTATTTT. Protein sequence: CASRVGSDTQYF.

CDR3 loop: CASSAHGRQSGANVLTF. The DNA of the CDR3 is TGTGCCAGCAGCGCCCATGGGCGCCAGTCTGGGGCCAACGTCCTGACTTTC. The J gene is TRBJ2-6, the V gene TRBV7-2; D not resolved. Germline V gene sequence: CDR1 SGHTA, CDR2 FQGNSA. The CDR3 loop spans 17 amino acids. The V end was cut by 5 bases, the J end by 1 base, with 15 bases between.

V usage is TRBV4-2 and J usage is TRBJ2-5; 7 bases line up with TRBD1. The J call may be mistaken, given a closer DNA end match to TRBJ2-7. CDR3 length: 15 residues. Germline CDR1 is LGHNA and CDR2 is YNFKEQ. The CDR3 DNA sequence: TGTGCCAGCAGCCAAGGTTCGGGACAGACCTACGAGCAGTACTTC. The encoded protein is CASSQGSGQTYEQYF.

This clone showed up just a few times. The rearrangement joins TRBV30 to TRBJ2-7, with a possible D match to TRBD1 (6 bases). Germline V lookup: CDR1 GTSNPN, CDR2 SVGIG (reference sequence). The ends were cut back, 0 bases at V and 5 bases at J, with 11 bases in the middle. The CDR3 is 13 amino acids. CDR3 DNA: TGTGCCTGGAGTGTACCACAGGGCAACGAGCAGTACTTC. Residues: CAWSVPQGNEQYF.

In its sample, this clone was seen many times. The J gene is TRBJ2-1, the V gene TRBV5-1, with 7 bases fitting TRBD1. CDR3 length: 16 amino acids. Germline-derived CDR1 and CDR2 are SGHRS and YFSETQ. Germline trimming cut 4 bases from V and 6 bases from J; bases unmatched to any gene: 13. The CDR3 reads CASSPRPGQRLNEQFF. DNA of the CDR3: TGCGCCAGCAGCCCGCGTCCGGGACAGAGACTCAATGAGCAGTTCTTC.

This clone occurred a few times. The rearrangement links TRBV11-1 to TRBJ1-2; tentative D call: TRBD1 (5 bases). CDR1 is SGHAT and CDR2 is FQDESV in the germline V gene (reference sequence). The CDR3 sequence is 16 residues long. V was shortened by 5 bases and J by 0 bases, with 16 bases between the two germline ends. In nucleotides, the CDR3 is TGTGCCAGCAGCCCAATTCCCACAGGAACTAACTATGGCTACACCTTC. As protein: CASSPIPTGTNYGYTF.

This clone was observed a few times. This chain connects TRBV11-1 to TRBJ2-1, with 8 bases identical to TRBD1. The V segment lost 5 bases and the J segment 6 bases; nucleotides outside the gene matches: 6. In germline, CDR1 is SGHAT, CDR2 FQDESV (reference sequence). The CDR3 has 14 amino acids. In DNA, the CDR3 is TGTGCCAGCAGCGTCGGACAGGGTACCAATGAGCAGTTCTTC. Protein product: CASSVGQGTNEQFF.

J is TRBJ2-3 and V is TRBV7-2; D unclear. The V and J ends lost 2 bases and 2 bases respectively, with 11 bases between them. Germline V gene sequence: CDR1 SGHTA, CDR2 FQGNSA. CDR3 length: 15 residues. This CDR3 is CASSLLRTNTDTQYF. The DNA of the CDR3 is TGTGCCAGCAGCTTATTGAGGACCAACACAGATACGCAGTATTTT.

The chain combines TRBV7-2 with TRBJ2-5; D call uncertain. V was pared by 2 bases and J by 6 bases, with 4 bases between. The CDR3 extends over 11 amino acids. CDR1 SGHTA and CDR2 FQGNSA come from the germline V gene. CDR3 sequence: CASSLTKTQYF. Written as DNA, the CDR3 is TGTGCCAGCAGCTTAACAAAGACCCAGTACTTC.

V is TRBV4-3 and J is TRBJ2-1, with 7 bases that match TRBD2. The CDR3 is 13 residues long. V lost 1 base to trimming and J lost 6 bases; unmatched junction nucleotides: 0. From germline, CDR1 is LGHNA and CDR2 YSLEER. Written as DNA, the CDR3 is TGCGCCAGCAGCCAAGGACTAGCCAATGAGCAGTTCTTC. It yields the protein CASSQGLANEQFF.

This chain links TRBV7-9 with TRBJ2-1; possibly TRBD1 for D (5 bases). V shed 1 base and J shed 4 bases, with 8 bases lying between them. There are 14 residues in the CDR3. Germline lookup yields CDR1 SEHNR and CDR2 FQNEAQ (reference sequence). The CDR3 reads CASSLDTGYNEQFF. CDR3 DNA: TGTGCCAGCAGCTTAGACACAGGTTACAATGAGCAGTTCTTC.

This clone was detected a few times. The chain recombines TRBV10-3 with TRBJ2-1, with 14 bases that match TRBD2. The CDR3 sequence is 16 residues long. The germline gives CDR1 ENHRY, CDR2 SYGVKD. The trim removed 6 bases at V and 9 bases at J, leaving 10 bases unmatched. The DNA of the CDR3 is TGTGCCATCAGCGACCGGACTAGCGGGAGGTCAGGTGAGCAGTTCTTC. It encodes CAISDRTSGRSGEQFF.

This clone was recorded a few times. The genes are TRBV7-3 and TRBJ2-5, with a possible D match to TRBD2 (6 bases). In germline, CDR1 is SGHTA, CDR2 FQGTGA. The CDR3 is 14 residues long. V dropped 5 bases and J dropped 9 bases, with 19 bases sitting between them. CDR3 nucleotides: TGTGCCAGCAGCCCGTTTGGGTTAGGAGGGGCCCAGTACTTC. This encodes CASSPFGLGGAQYF.

This clone was observed a handful of times. J is TRBJ2-5 and V is TRBV28, with D possibly being TRBD1 or TRBD2 (6 bases each). Germline V gives CDR1 MDHEN, CDR2 SYDVKM. Trimming took 10 bases from V and 5 from J, leaving 17 bases between them. The CDR3 contains 13 residues. This CDR3 is CATVRGGLETQYF. CDR3 DNA: TGTGCCACCGTCCGAGGGGGGCTGGAGACCCAGTACTTC.

V and J are TRBV6-5 and TRBJ2-7; TRBD1 agrees at 9 bases. The CDR3 loop spans 16 amino acids. Trimming at V came to 4 bases and at J to 3 bases, leaving 10 bases not matched to a gene. Germline CDR1 is MNHEY and CDR2 is SVGAGI. CDR3 sequence: CASSSRYGTGNYEQYF. The CDR3 region has the DNA TGTGCCAGCAGTTCACGCTACGGGACAGGGAACTACGAGCAGTACTTC.

CDR3 nucleotide sequence: TGTGCCAGCAGTTACGCGGGGCCCCTCGGGGAGCTGTTTTTT. This sequence encodes CASSYAGPLGELFF. The gene calls are TRBV6-5 and TRBJ2-2; a weak D match, TRBD2 (6 bases). Trimming cost V 2 bases and J 7 bases, with 11 bases left between them. The V gene's germline CDR1 is MNHEY and CDR2 SVGAGI. The CDR3 spans 14 residues.

The gene calls are TRBV7-2 and TRBJ1-3; 7 bases fit TRBD1. Germline assignment: CDR1 SGHTA and CDR2 FQGNSA. The CDR3 sequence is 17 residues long. The junction had 5 bases not matched to a gene; V was cut back by 0 bases and J by 0 bases. CDR3 sequence (DNA): TGTGCCAGCAGCTTAGCGGGGACAGTCGGCTCTGGAAACACCATATATTTT. Its translation: CASSLAGTVGSGNTIYF.

This clone was detected only a few times. The chain joins TRBV5-4 to TRBJ2-3, with TRBD2 matching 10 bases. The V gene end was trimmed by 1 base and the J gene end by 2 bases; junction bases not matched to a gene: 4. CDR1 is SGHNT, CDR2 YYREEE, per germline (reference sequence). The CDR3 runs to 16 residues. CDR3 bases: TGTGCCAGCAGCTTGTTACTAGCGGGACCCACAGATACGCAGTATTTT. Protein: CASSLLLAGPTDTQYF.

The chain couples TRBV6-1 to TRBJ1-4; D might be TRBD1 (5 bases). Germline CDR1 and CDR2: MNHNS and SASEGT. V lost 3 bases to trimming and J lost 7 bases, with 12 bases between them. The length of the CDR3 is 14 residues. The CDR3 DNA reads as TGTGCCAGCAGTGATGGGGGATCCGGTGAAAAACTGTTTTTT. Its translation: CASSDGGSGEKLFF.

This clone was detected a few times. The chain recombines TRBV10-3 with TRBJ2-1, with D perhaps matching TRBD1 (5 bases). Germline V CDR1 and CDR2: ENHRY, SYGVKD. This CDR3 comprises 15 residues. Trimming removed 1 base at V and 7 bases at J, with 14 bases between. CDR3 residues: CAISELPTGANEQFF. The CDR3 bases are TGTGCCATCAGTGAGTTACCGACTGGGGCAAATGAGCAGTTCTTC.

There are many counts of this clone. CDR3 DNA: TGTGCCAGCTCGCCGGGGACAGGATTCAATGAGCAGTTCTTC. It encodes CASSPGTGFNEQFF. The chain employs TRBV18 and TRBJ2-1; 8 bases agree with TRBD1. CDR1 is KGHSH, CDR2 LQKENI, per germline. CDR3 length: 14 residues. V lost 6 bases, J lost 6 bases, and 7 bases stayed unmatched.